This T cell receptor (beta chain) came from a study of shared clonotypes between healthy human individuals. Findings and caveats of the study: Only a few donors were included, so the genetic and exposure-history diversity represented was limited.

Germline values: CDR1 SGDLS, CDR2 YYNGEE. The CDR3 is made up of 12 amino acids. V lost 3 bases and J 4 bases, leaving 8 bases between the germline ends. Measured with immunoSEQ multiplex PCR; TCRdb has only the in-frame clones, and not every one. Here the sample spans roughly 2,000,000 clones, roughly 95% being singletons. To note about this clone: No antigen is known for it.

CD8 cells regarded as naive lacked CD45RO, were positively chosen for CCR7, and omitted terminally differentiated effector memory CD45RA+ cells. Sequences were obtained from naive CD8+ T cells from PBMCs. The V call is TRBV9, the J call TRBJ2-7; D uncertain. This receptor was identified in a man aged 18 to 35 in good health. Some clones in this sample may be carry-over from other donors' samples. CDR3 in DNA: TGTGCCAGCAGCGGGACCATGTACGAGCAGTACTTC. Protein sequence: CASSGTMYEQYF.